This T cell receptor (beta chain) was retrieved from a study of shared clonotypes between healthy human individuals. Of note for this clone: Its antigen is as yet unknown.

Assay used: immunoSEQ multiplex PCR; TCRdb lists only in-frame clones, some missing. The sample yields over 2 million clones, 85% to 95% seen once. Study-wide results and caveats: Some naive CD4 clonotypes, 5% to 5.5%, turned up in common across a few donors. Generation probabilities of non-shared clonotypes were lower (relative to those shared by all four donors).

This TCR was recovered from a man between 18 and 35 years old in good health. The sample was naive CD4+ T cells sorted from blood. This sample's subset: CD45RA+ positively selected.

The CDR3 DNA sequence: TGTGCCAGCAGCATCCCCCTAGGGGGGAGCGAGCGGGAGGCGTCCTACGAGCAGTACTTC. Its protein product is CASSIPLGGSEREASYEQYF. V usage is TRBV28 and J usage is TRBJ2-7; 9 bases line up with TRBD2. The CDR3 is 20 residues long. CDR1 and CDR2 (germline): MDHEN, SYDVKM. The V segment lost 6 bases and the J segment 1 base; nucleotides outside the gene matches: 22.